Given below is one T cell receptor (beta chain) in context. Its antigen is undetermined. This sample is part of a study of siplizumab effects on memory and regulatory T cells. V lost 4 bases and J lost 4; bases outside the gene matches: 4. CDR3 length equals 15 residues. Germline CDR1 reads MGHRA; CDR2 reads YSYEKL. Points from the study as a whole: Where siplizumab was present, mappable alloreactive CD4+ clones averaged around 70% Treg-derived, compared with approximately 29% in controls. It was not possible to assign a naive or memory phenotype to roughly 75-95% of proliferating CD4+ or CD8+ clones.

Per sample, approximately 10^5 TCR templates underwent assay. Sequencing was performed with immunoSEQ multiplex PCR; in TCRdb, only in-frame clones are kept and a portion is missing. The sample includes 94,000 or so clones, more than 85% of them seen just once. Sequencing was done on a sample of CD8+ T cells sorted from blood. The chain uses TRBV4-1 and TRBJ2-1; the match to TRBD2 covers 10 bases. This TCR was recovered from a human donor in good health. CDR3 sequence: CASSLLTSGYNEQFF. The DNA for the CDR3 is TGCGCCAGCAGCCTTTTGACTAGCGGGTACAATGAGCAGTTCTTC.